This T cell receptor beta chain was recorded in a study of Ad26.COV2.S vaccination and SARS-CoV-2 variants. Study overall: A participant enrolled in the COV1001 Ad26.COV2.S trial arm provided the sample. General observations from the study: Recipients of either vaccine or placebo displayed similar breadth of non-spike TCRs.

Data came from immunoSEQ multiplex PCR; TCRdb stores just in-frame clones and leaves some out. The sample holds a few hundred thousand clones, around nine tenths seen once. V dropped 4 bases and J dropped 2 bases, with 15 bases sitting between them. Germline V gene data show CDR1 as MGHRA and CDR2 as YSYEKL. The CDR3 runs to 16 residues. As concerns this clone: Its antigen is unidentified.

Treatment noted: around 19 received Ad26.COV2.S at low or high dose, single or two shots; several received placebo; per-sample allocation not given. On day 63 after the first injection, vaccine and placebo recipients gave samples. The specimen comprised peripheral blood, sampled in a trial of Ad26.COV2.S vaccine versus placebo. The chain carries TRBV4-1 and TRBJ1-5; D is unclear. The clonotype comes from a person between 18 and 65 years old who received the Ad26.COV2.S COVID-19 vaccine or a placebo. In DNA, the CDR3 is TGCGCCAGCAGCCCAGGTAGGGCCAGAGGCAATCAGCCCCAGCATTTT. It codes for CASSPGRARGNQPQHF.